This T cell receptor (beta chain) was profiled in a study of blood T cell repertoires in COVID-19. The data were produced by immunoSEQ multiplex PCR, yet TCRdb's version contains in-frame clones alone and is incomplete. The profile shows roughly 260,000 clones, roughly nine tenths of them singletons. V lost 8 bases, J lost 0 bases, and 11 bases lay in between. Per germline, CDR1 MNHEY and CDR2 SVGAGI. This CDR3 region has 14 residues. This sequence was found in a human donor in a cohort exposed to, infected with or recovered from COVID-19 (not recorded which). The donor label of this sample is uncertain. The sample comprised PBMCs or T cells enriched from blood (not recorded which). The chain recombines TRBV6-5 with TRBJ1-3; a possible D gene is TRBD1 (5 bases). CDR3 amino acids: CASGAGSSGNTIYF. The DNA of the CDR3 is TGTGCCAGCGGGGCCGGTAGCTCTGGAAACACCATATATTTT.